What follows describes a single T cell receptor beta chain. Its specificity is unknown. This record comes from a study of siplizumab effects on memory and regulatory T cells. Findings and caveats of the study: A minor fraction of alloreactive clones, and no more, mapped to unstimulated subsets.

This CDR3 spans 15 amino acids. Sequencing of each sample assayed around 10^5 TCR templates. Repertoires were generated with immunoSEQ multiplex PCR, while TCRdb's copy carries only in-frame clones and drops some. The sample holds about 91,000 clones, approximately 96% seen once. The chain combines TRBV1 with TRBJ1-4; the table assigns TRBD1, which was not confirmed against the DNA. TRBV1 is a known pseudogene. Sequenced sample: naive CD4+ T cells sorted from blood. The clonotype originates from a human donor in good health. The CDR3 is CTSSHAQGVGEKLFF. For the CDR3, the DNA is TGCACCAGCAGCCACGCACAGGGGGTGGGTGAAAAACTGTTTTTT.